One sample yielded the 21 T cell receptor beta chains listed below, sequenced in a study of cytomegalovirus exposure and HLA in healthy donors. The PCR made use of 60 Vbeta and 13 Jbeta primers. Data came from immunoSEQ multiplex PCR; TCRdb stores just in-frame clones and leaves some out. Of nearly 65,000 clones in the sample, roughly 67% were seen once. The sequencing sample was made of PBMCs. Receptors originate from a man aged 45-60 years in good health and CMV-seronegative.

V gene TRBV14 combines with J gene TRBJ2-5, with 8 bases matching TRBD2. The CDR3 runs to 17 residues. Germline V gene data show CDR1 as SGHDN and CDR2 as FVKESK. The V gene end was trimmed by 4 bases and the J gene end by 2 bases; junction bases not matched to a gene: 12. In DNA form, the CDR3 reads TGTGCCAGCAGCCGATTCCGACTAGCGCAAAAACAAGAGACCCAGTACTTC. Protein: CASSRFRLAQKQETQYF.

A single count supports this clone. The V and J genes are TRBV5-1 and TRBJ2-2; TRBD1 matches 10 bases. CDR1 is SGHRS, CDR2 YFSETQ, per germline. The CDR3 spans 16 residues. J was trimmed by 5 bases and V by 3 bases; bases with no gene match: 7. The DNA for the CDR3 is TGCGCCAGCAGCTACTACGGGACAGGGGTGACCGGGGAGCTGTTTTTT. Its protein product is CASSYYGTGVTGELFF.

This chain uses TRBV19 with TRBJ2-7; unclear D gene. The CDR3 has 14 residues. V was trimmed by 0 bases and J by 1 base, leaving 7 bases between them. The germline V gene has CDR1 LNHDA and CDR2 SQIVND (reference sequence). The chain's CDR3 is CASSIDPVSYEQYF. CDR3 sequence (DNA): TGTGCCAGTAGTATAGATCCAGTTTCCTACGAGCAGTACTTC.

V usage is TRBV6-5 and J usage is TRBJ1-5, with TRBD1 identical over 7 bases. The V and J ends lost 3 bases and 5 bases, in that order; junction bases with no gene match: 4. CDR1 is MNHEY and CDR2 is SVGAGI in the germline V gene. CDR3 length equals 14 residues. The CDR3 loop reads CASSYYGQDQPQHF. CDR3 bases: TGTGCCAGCAGTTATTACGGACAGGATCAGCCCCAGCATTTT.

The chain joins TRBV5-1 to TRBJ2-1; 7 bases are a match to TRBD1. The CDR3 sequence is 15 residues long. The junction had 6 bases not matched to a gene; V was cut back by 0 bases and J by 6 bases. Germline V lookup: CDR1 SGHRS, CDR2 YFSETQ. DNA of the CDR3: TGCGCCAGCAGCTTGGTGCCAGGGGGATCCAATGAGCAGTTCTTC. Translated: CASSLVPGGSNEQFF.

The V gene is TRBV6-1, the J gene TRBJ2-7; D is uncertain. The CDR3 has 15 amino acids. V gave up 7 bases and J gave up 2 bases, with 18 bases separating them. Looked up from germline, CDR1 is MNHNS and CDR2 is SASEGT. The CDR3 DNA is TGTGCCAGCATCGAGGCCGCAGCCCCCCCCTACGAGCAGTACTTC. Translation: CASIEAAAPPYEQYF.

The rearrangement uses TRBV4-2 and TRBJ2-1, with D possibly matching TRBD2 (6 bases). The CDR3 consists of 17 residues. V shed 5 bases and J shed 10 bases, with 27 bases lying between them. The V gene's germline CDR1 is LGHNA and CDR2 YNFKEQ. The CDR3 spells CASSSTVTSSAGGEQFF. In DNA form, the CDR3 reads TGTGCCAGCAGCTCAACGGTAACTAGCTCGGCGGGTGGCGAGCAGTTCTTC.

This clone occurred a few times. The chain employs TRBV5-5 and TRBJ2-7, with TRBD1 matching 8 bases. The CDR3 is made up of 14 amino acids. The V gene's germline CDR1 is SGHKS and CDR2 YYEKEE (reference sequence). The V segment lost 3 bases and the J segment 5 bases; nucleotides outside the gene matches: 7. The CDR3 bases are TGTGCCAGCAGCTCACTGACAGGGGTGGACGAGCAGTACTTC. Amino acids: CASSSLTGVDEQYF.

The rearrangement uses TRBV7-2 and TRBJ1-4; D call uncertain. Deletions cut 3 bases from V and 3 bases from J, with 11 bases between. Per the germline V gene, CDR1 is SGHTA and CDR2 is FQGNSA. The CDR3 extends over 15 amino acids. CDR3: CASSLRGKSNEKLFF. The CDR3 bases are TGTGCCAGCAGCTTGCGGGGAAAGTCTAATGAAAAACTGTTTTTT.

This clone was observed a few times. This chain uses TRBV27 with TRBJ2-7; tentative D call: TRBD2 (6 bases). CDR3 size: 14 residues. V dropped 6 bases and J dropped 4 bases, with 16 bases sitting between them. Germline assignment: CDR1 MNHEY and CDR2 SMNVEV (reference sequence). The CDR3 region is CASRASGLRYEQYF. CDR3 nucleotides: TGTGCCAGCAGAGCCTCGGGACTCCGGTACGAGCAGTACTTC.

This clone was seen more than once but under ten times. The V and J genes are TRBV5-5 and TRBJ1-1; 8 nucleotides agree with TRBD1. The junction had 17 bases not matched to a gene; V was cut back by 4 bases and J by 3 bases. CDR1 and CDR2 (germline): SGHKS, YYEKEE (reference sequence). CDR3 size: 18 residues. The CDR3 region has the DNA TGTGCCAGCAGCGGGTGGGACAGGCTGATTTCTTACGACACTGAAGCTTTCTTT. Residues: CASSGWDRLISYDTEAFF.

The rearrangement links TRBV12-5 to TRBJ2-7, with 7 bases aligning to TRBD1. Germline V gene lookup returns CDR1 LGHNT and CDR2 FRNRAP. The CDR3 contains 13 residues. Unmatched junction bases numbered 5, after V lost 3 bases and J lost 6 bases. For the CDR3, the DNA is TGTGCTAGTGGTTTTCAACAGGGGACCGAGCAGTACTTC. Its protein is CASGFQQGTEQYF.

This chain links TRBV9 with TRBJ2-5; D perhaps matches TRBD1 (5 bases). CDR1 SGDLS and CDR2 YYNGEE come from the germline V gene. The CDR3 is made up of 13 amino acids. Trimming removed 2 bases at V and 2 bases at J, with 7 bases between. The CDR3 loop reads CASSVRQQETQYF. DNA for the CDR3: TGTGCCAGCAGCGTCAGACAGCAAGAGACCCAGTACTTC. The variable domain in full, completed from reference TRBV9 and TRBJ2-5, reads DSGVTQTPKHLITATGQRVTLRCSPRSGDLSVYWYQQSLDQGLQFLIQYYNGEERAKGNILERFSAQQFPDLHSELNLSSLELGDSALYFCASSVRQQETQYFGPGTRLLVL.

This clone has just a few counts. The chain couples TRBV2 to TRBJ1-3; a possible D gene is TRBD1 (6 bases). The CDR3 contains 15 residues. V lost 11 bases and J 0 bases, leaving 17 bases between the germline ends. Germline CDR1 SNHLY, CDR2 FYNNEI. CDR3 sequence: CARSTTGFSGNTIYF. For the CDR3, the DNA is TGTGCCCGAAGTACCACAGGGTTCTCTGGAAACACCATATATTTT.

This clone was detected only a few times. This rearrangement joins TRBV4-1 to TRBJ1-1, with 7 bases aligning to TRBD1. V lost 0 bases, J lost 5 bases, and 9 bases stayed unmatched. Germline CDR1 and CDR2: MGHRA and YSYEKL. This CDR3 spans 16 amino acids. Here the CDR3 reads CASSQDRATGDTEAFF. CDR3 in DNA: TGCGCCAGCAGCCAAGATCGGGCAACAGGGGATACTGAAGCTTTCTTT.

The chain joins TRBV2 to TRBJ2-6; 7 positions agree with TRBD1. CDR1 and CDR2 from the germline V gene are SNHLY and FYNNEI. Losses at the gene ends were 8 bases for V and 2 bases for J; bases not matched to a gene: 0. The CDR3 loop spans 13 amino acids. CDR3 nucleotides: TGTGCCAGCGACAGGGCTGGGGCCAACGTCCTGACTTTC. Encoded protein: CASDRAGANVLTF.

The chain links TRBV29-1 to TRBJ2-5; TRBD2 might be the D (5 bases). The V end was cut by 4 bases, the J end by 5 bases, with 20 bases between. The CDR3 sequence is 15 residues long. The germline gives CDR1 SQVTM, CDR2 ANQGSEA. CDR3 sequence: CSVVGKGELIETQYF. CDR3 coding DNA: TGCAGCGTTGTAGGGAAGGGAGAATTGATTGAGACCCAGTACTTC.

The chain is built from TRBV11-1 and TRBJ2-7; D may be TRBD1 (6 bases). In germline, CDR1 is SGHAT, CDR2 FQDESV (reference sequence). V lost 5 bases and J lost 4, with 9 bases in between. The CDR3 is made up of 12 amino acids. CDR3: CASSPGQYEQYF. The DNA for the CDR3 is TGTGCCAGCAGCCCCGGACAGTACGAGCAGTACTTC.

About this clone: A junction end diverges from the germline sequence, so it may reflect a read error. This chain connects TRBV6-1 to TRBJ2-2; a weak D match, TRBD1 (6 bases). The CDR3 has 16 amino acids. Germline CDR1 reads MNHNS; CDR2 reads SASEGT. The CDR3 DNA follows: TGTGCCGGCAGTCAAGGGACACCCGCGAACACCGGGGAGCTGTTTTTT. It yields the protein CAGSQGTPANTGELFF.

In its sample, this clone was seen a few times. V is TRBV6-1 and J is TRBJ1-5; D is unclear. CDR3 length equals 13 residues. Trimming cost V 2 bases and J 5 bases, with 7 bases left between them. The germline V gene encodes CDR1 MNHNS and CDR2 SASEGT. This CDR3 reads CASSEFFDQPQHF. In DNA form, the CDR3 reads TGTGCCAGCAGTGAATTTTTCGATCAGCCCCAGCATTTT.

V usage is TRBV6-1 and J usage is TRBJ2-7, with TRBD2 as a possible D gene (5 bases). The CDR3 is 14 residues long. Germline-derived CDR1 and CDR2 are MNHNS and SASEGT. V dropped 6 bases and J dropped 1 base, with 13 bases sitting between them. This chain's CDR3 is CASRLGRQSYEQYF. CDR3 DNA: TGTGCCAGCAGGTTGGGGAGACAATCCTACGAGCAGTACTTC.